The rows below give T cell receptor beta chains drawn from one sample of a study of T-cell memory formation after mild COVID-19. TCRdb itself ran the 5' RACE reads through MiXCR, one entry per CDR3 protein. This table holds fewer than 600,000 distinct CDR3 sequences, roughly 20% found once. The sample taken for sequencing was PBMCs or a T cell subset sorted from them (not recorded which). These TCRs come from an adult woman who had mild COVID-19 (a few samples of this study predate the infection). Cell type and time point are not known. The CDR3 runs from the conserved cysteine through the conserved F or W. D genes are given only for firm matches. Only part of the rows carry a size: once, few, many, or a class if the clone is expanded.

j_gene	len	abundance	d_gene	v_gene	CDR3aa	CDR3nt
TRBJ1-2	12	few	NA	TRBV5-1	CASSSGHDGYTF	TGCGCCAGCAGCTCTGGACACGATGGCTACACCTTC
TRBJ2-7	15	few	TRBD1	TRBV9	CASSVARQGGYEQYF	TGTGCCAGCAGCGTAGCTCGACAGGGGGGCTACGAGCAGTACTTC
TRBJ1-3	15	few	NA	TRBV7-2	CASSPARYSGNTIYF	TGTGCCAGCAGCCCGGCCCGATATTCTGGAAACACCATATATTTT
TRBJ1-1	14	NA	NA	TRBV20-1	CSANGDSRNTEAFF	TGCAGTGCTAACGGCGACAGCCGGAACACTGAAGCTTTCTTT
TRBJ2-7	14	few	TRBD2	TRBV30	CAWSVGLAGDEQYF	TGTGCCTGGAGTGTAGGGCTAGCGGGAGACGAGCAGTACTTC
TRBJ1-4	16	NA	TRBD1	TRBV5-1	CASSLGDRGHREKLFF	TGCGCCAGCAGCTTGGGAGACAGGGGGCATCGTGAAAAACTGTTTTTT
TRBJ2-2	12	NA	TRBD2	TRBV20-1	CSARDGGVELFF	TGCAGTGCTAGGGACGGGGGGGTGGAGCTGTTTTTT
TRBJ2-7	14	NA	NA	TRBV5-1	CASSSAGTLGEQYF	TGCGCCAGCAGTTCTGCGGGGACTTTGGGAGAGCAGTACTTC
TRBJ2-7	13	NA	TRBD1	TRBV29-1	CSVEDTTGREQYF	TGCAGCGTTGAAGATACGACAGGGCGCGAGCAGTACTTC
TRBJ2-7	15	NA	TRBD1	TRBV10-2	CASSESDRADGEQYF	TGCGCCAGCAGTGAATCGGACAGGGCGGACGGGGAGCAGTACTTC
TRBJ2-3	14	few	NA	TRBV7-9	CASSFETSTDTQYF	TGTGCCAGCAGCTTCGAGACTAGCACAGATACGCAGTATTTT
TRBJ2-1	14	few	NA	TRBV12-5	CASGPPRGYNEQFF	TGTGCTAGTGGTCCCCCCCGGGGCTACAATGAGCAGTTCTTC
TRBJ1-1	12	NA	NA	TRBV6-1	CASSESATEAFF	TGTGCCAGCAGTGAATCGGCCACTGAAGCTTTCTTT
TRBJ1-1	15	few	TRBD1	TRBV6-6	CASSYDREGSTEAFF	TGTGCCAGCAGTTACGACAGGGAGGGGTCCACTGAAGCTTTCTTT
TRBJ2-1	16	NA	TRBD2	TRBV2	CASILTTGTSLNEQFF	TGTGCCAGCATCCTAACTACCGGGACTAGCTTGAATGAGCAGTTCTTC
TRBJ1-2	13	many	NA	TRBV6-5	CASSPDSIYGYTF	TGTGCCAGCAGTCCGGACAGCATTTATGGCTACACCTTC
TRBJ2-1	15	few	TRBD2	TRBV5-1	CASTIAGGTWHEQFF	TGCGCCAGCACCATAGCGGGAGGAACTTGGCATGAGCAGTTCTTC
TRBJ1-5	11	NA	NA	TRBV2	CASSTVEPQHF	TGTGCCAGCAGTACGGTGGAGCCCCAGCATTTT
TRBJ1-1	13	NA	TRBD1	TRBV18	CASYQTGETEAFF	TGTGCCAGCTACCAGACAGGGGAGACTGAAGCTTTCTTT
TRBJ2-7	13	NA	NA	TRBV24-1	CATSEPRSYEQYF	TGTGCCACCAGTGAACCCAGAAGCTACGAGCAGTACTTC
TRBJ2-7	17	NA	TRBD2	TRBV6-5	CASSYDLTAGGTYEQYF	TGTGCCAGCAGTTACGACCTAACAGCGGGAGGGACCTACGAGCAGTACTTC
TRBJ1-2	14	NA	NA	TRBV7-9	CASSFQGTPYGYTF	TGTGCCAGCAGCTTCCAGGGGACCCCCTATGGCTACACCTTC
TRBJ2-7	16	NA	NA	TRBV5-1	CASSLAPGTVTYEQYF	TGCGCCAGCAGCTTGGCCCCCGGGACCGTTACCTACGAGCAGTACTTC
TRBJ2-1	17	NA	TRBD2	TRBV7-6	CASSSGLAGGAGNEQFF	TGTGCCAGCAGCTCGGGACTAGCGGGAGGTGCGGGAAATGAGCAGTTCTTC
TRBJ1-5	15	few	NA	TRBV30	CAWSVGGVYNQPQHF	TGTGCCTGGAGTGTAGGGGGGGTGTACAATCAGCCCCAGCATTTT
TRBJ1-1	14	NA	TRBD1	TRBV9	CASSVAQGVTEAFF	TGTGCCAGCAGCGTAGCACAGGGGGTTACTGAAGCTTTCTTT
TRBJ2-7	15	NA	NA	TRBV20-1	CSARGPGHPTYEQYF	TGCAGTGCTAGAGGGCCGGGACACCCCACCTACGAGCAGTACTTC
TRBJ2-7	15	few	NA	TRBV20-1	CSARDRGEGSYEQYF	TGCAGTGCTAGAGATAGGGGAGAGGGCTCCTACGAGCAGTACTTC
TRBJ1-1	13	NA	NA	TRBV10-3	CAISELGNTEAFF	TGTGCCATCAGTGAACTGGGGAACACTGAAGCTTTCTTT
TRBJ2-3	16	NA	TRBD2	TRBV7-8	CASSLRLAGDTDTQYF	TGTGCCAGCAGCTTACGACTAGCGGGGGACACAGATACGCAGTATTTT
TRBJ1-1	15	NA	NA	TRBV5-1	CASSDRGVVNTEAFF	TGCGCCAGCAGCGATCGGGGGGTGGTGAACACTGAAGCTTTCTTT
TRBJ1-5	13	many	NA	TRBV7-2	CASSYRGNQPQHF	TGTGCCAGCAGCTACAGGGGCAATCAGCCCCAGCATTTT
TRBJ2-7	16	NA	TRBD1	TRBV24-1	CATSAPSGTGKHEQYF	TGTGCCACCAGTGCCCCAAGCGGGACAGGGAAGCATGAGCAGTACTTC
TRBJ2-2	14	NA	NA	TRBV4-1	CASSQEGLAGELFF	TGCGCCAGCAGCCAAGAAGGTTTGGCCGGGGAGCTGTTTTTT
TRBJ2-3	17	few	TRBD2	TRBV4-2	CASSHEVPGGPEDTQYF	TGTGCCAGCAGCCATGAAGTACCGGGAGGGCCGGAAGATACGCAGTATTTT
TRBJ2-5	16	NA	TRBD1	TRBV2	CASSDHRGRSEETQYF	TGTGCCAGCAGCGACCACAGGGGGCGATCAGAAGAGACCCAGTACTTC
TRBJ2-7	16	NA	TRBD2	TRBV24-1	CATSDQRQGTSGEQYF	TGTGCCACCAGTGATCAAAGACAGGGGACTAGCGGGGAGCAGTACTTC
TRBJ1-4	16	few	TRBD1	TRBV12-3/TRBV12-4	CASSQGTGTTNEKLFF	TGTGCCAGCAGTCAAGGGACAGGAACAACTAATGAAAAACTGTTTTTT
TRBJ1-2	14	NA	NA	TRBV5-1	CASSSPGPSFGYTF	TGCGCCAGCAGCTCTCCGGGACCCTCTTTTGGCTACACCTTC
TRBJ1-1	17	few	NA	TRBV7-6	CASSLNSQGLLITEAFF	TGTGCCAGCAGCTTAAATAGCCAGGGGTTATTAATCACTGAAGCTTTCTTT
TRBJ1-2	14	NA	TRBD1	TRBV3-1	CASSPRDRARGYTF	TGTGCCAGCAGCCCGCGAGACAGGGCCCGTGGCTACACCTTC
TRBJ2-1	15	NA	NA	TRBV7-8	CASSFPLLGVGEQFF	TGTGCCAGCAGCTTCCCCCTTCTAGGGGTTGGTGAGCAGTTCTTC
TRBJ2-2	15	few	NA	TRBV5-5	CASSLGPGVTGELFF	TGTGCCAGCAGCTTGGGGCCAGGGGTTACCGGGGAGCTGTTTTTT
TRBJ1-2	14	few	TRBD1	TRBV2	CASRGDSELYGYTF	TGTGCCAGCAGGGGGGACAGCGAGCTCTATGGCTACACCTTC